The T cell receptor (beta chain) described here comes from a study of blood T cell repertoires in COVID-19. In the original processing: From reference gene primer amplification, estimates of nucleated cell counts were derived. Assay: immunoSEQ multiplex PCR; the TCRdb copy retains only in-frame clones and omits some. V, J and clone size reflect that table, while D and trimming were determined from the DNA. This sample yields 250,000 or so clones, of which over 75% are seen a single time; around 3.1% belongs to the top ten. The CDR3 runs 14 residues. With V trimmed by 4 bases and J by 4 bases, 1 base remained unmatched. Germline-derived CDR1 and CDR2 are MNHNS and SASEGT.

The TCR was taken from a woman in her thirties or forties who had been exposed to COVID-19. The V gene is TRBV6-1, the J gene TRBJ2-3; TRBD2 agrees at 11 bases. The sequenced sample was PBMCs or T cells enriched from blood (not recorded which). The CDR3 DNA reads as TGTGCCAGCAGTGTAGCGGGGGGGTCAGATACGCAGTATTTT. Translating gives CASSVAGGSDTQYF.